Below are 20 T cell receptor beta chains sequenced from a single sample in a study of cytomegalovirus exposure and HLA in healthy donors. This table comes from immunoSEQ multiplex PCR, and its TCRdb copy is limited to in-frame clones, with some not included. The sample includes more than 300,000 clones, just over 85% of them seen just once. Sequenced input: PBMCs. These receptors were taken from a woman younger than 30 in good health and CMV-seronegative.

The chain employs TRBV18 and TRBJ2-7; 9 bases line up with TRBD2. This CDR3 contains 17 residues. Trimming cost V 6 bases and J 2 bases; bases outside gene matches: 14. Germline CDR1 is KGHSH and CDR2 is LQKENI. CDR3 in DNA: TGTGCCAGCTCCCGCGACAGATTGACTAGCGGTCCCTACGAGCAGTACTTC. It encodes CASSRDRLTSGPYEQYF.

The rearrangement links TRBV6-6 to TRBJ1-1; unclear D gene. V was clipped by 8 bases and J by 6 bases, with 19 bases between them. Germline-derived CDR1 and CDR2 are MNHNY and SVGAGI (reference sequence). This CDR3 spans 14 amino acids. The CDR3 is CASLTSARIAEAFF. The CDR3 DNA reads TGTGCCAGCTTAACCTCGGCCAGGATAGCTGAAGCTTTCTTT.

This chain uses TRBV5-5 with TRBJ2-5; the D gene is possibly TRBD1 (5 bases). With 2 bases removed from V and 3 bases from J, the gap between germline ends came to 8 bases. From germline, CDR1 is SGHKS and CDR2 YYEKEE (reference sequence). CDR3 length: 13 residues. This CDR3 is CASSFSREETQYF. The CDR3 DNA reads TGTGCCAGCAGCTTTAGCAGGGAAGAGACCCAGTACTTC. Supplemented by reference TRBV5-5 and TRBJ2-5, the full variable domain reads DAGVTQSPTHLIKTRGQQVTLRCSPISGHKSVSWYQQVLGQGPQFIFQYYEKEERGRGNFPDRFSARQFPNYSSELNVNALLLGDSALYLCASSFSREETQYFGPGTRLLVL.

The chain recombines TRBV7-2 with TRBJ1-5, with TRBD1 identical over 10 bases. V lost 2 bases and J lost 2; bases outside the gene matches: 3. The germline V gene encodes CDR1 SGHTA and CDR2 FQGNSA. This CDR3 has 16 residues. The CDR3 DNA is TGTGCCAGCAGCTTAATTGGGACAGGGGGCAATCAGCCCCAGCATTTT. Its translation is CASSLIGTGGNQPQHF.

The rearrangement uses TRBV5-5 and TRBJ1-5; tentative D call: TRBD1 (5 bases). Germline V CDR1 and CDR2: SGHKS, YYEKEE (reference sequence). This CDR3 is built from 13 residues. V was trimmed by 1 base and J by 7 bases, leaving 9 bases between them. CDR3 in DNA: TGTGCCAGCAGCTTGCGGGGGGACCAGCCCCAGCATTTT. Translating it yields CASSLRGDQPQHF.

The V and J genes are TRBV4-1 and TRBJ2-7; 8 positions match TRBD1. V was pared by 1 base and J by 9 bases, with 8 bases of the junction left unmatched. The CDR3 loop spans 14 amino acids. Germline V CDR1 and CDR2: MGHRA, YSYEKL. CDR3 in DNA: TGCGCCAGCAGCCAAGTTGTAGGACAGGGAGGGCAGTACTTC. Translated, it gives CASSQVVGQGGQYF.

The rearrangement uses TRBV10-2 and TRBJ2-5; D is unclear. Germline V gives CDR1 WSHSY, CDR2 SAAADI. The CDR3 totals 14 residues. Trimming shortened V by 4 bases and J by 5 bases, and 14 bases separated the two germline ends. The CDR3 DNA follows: TGCGCCAGCAGTGGCCAACAATACGGGGAGACCCAGTACTTC. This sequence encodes CASSGQQYGETQYF.

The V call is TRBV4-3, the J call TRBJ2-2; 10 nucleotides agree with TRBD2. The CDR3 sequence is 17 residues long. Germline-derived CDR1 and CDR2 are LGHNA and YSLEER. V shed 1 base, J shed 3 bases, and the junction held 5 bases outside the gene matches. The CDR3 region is CASSQVRAGGDTGELFF. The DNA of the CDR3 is TGCGCCAGCAGCCAAGTACGAGCGGGAGGGGACACCGGGGAGCTGTTTTTT.

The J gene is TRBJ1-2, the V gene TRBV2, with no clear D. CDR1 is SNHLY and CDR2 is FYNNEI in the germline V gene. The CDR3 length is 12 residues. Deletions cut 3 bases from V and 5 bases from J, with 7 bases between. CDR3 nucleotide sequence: TGTGCCAGCAGTGAGAACGGGTATGGCTACACCTTC. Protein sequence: CASSENGYGYTF.

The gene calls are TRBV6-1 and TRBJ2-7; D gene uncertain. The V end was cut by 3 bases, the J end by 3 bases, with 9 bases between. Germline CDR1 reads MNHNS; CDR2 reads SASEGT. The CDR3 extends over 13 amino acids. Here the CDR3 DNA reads TGTGCCAGCAGTGACAACTACAACTACGAGCAGTACTTC. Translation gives CASSDNYNYEQYF.

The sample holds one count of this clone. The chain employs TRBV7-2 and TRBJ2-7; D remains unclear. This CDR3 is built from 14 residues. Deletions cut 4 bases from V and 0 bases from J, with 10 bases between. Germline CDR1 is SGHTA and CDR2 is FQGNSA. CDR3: CASSSYSYSYEQYF. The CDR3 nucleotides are TGTGCCAGCAGCTCCTACTCGTACTCCTACGAGCAGTACTTC.

The DNA of the CDR3 is TGCAGCGTTGAAATGTGGGAGGTTGGTAGCGGGGATCGGGGGAATAAGGCCAAAAACATTCAGTACTTC. Its translation: CSVEMWEVGSGDRGNKAKNIQYF. The V and J genes are TRBV29-1 and TRBJ2-4, with TRBD2 matching over 8 bases. J gave up 1 base and V 2 bases, and 28 bases lay outside the gene matches. The germline CDR1 and CDR2 sequences are SQVTM and ANQGSEA. The CDR3 is 23 amino acids.

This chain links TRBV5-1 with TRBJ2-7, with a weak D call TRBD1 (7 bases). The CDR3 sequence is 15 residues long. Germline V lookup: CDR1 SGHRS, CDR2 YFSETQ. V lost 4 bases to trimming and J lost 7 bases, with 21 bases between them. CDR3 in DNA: TGCGCCAGCAGCGGTGGCGCAGGGGGGATCTGGGAGCAGTACTTC. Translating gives CASSGGAGGIWEQYF.

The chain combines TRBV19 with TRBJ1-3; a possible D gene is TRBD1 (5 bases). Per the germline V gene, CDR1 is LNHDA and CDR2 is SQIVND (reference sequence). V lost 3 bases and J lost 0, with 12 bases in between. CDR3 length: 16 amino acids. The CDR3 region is CASSMVRASSGNTIYF. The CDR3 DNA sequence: TGTGCCAGTAGTATGGTCAGGGCGAGCTCTGGAAACACCATATATTTT. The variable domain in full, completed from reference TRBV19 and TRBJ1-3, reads DGGITQSPKYLFRKEGQNVTLSCEQNLNHDAMYWYRQDPGQGLRLIYYSQIVNDFQKGDIAEGYSVSREKKESFPLTVTSAQKNPTAFYLCASSMVRASSGNTIYFGEGSWLTVV.

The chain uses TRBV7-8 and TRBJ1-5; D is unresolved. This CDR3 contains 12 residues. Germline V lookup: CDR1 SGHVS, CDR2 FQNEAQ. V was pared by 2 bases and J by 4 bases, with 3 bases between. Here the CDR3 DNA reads TGTGCCAGCAGCTTACTGAATCAGCCCCAGCATTTT. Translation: CASSLLNQPQHF.

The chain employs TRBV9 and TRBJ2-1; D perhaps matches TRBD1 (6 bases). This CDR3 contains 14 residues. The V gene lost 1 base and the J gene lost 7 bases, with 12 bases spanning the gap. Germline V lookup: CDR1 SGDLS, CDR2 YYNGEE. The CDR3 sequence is CASSVLGQGNEQFF. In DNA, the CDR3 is TGTGCCAGCAGCGTATTGGGACAAGGGAATGAGCAGTTCTTC.

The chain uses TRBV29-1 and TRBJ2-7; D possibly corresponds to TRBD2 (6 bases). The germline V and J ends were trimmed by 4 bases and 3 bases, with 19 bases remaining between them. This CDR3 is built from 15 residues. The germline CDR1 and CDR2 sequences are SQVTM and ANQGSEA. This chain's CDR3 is CSVVPRELARYEQYF. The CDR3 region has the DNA TGCAGCGTTGTTCCTCGGGAGCTAGCGCGCTACGAGCAGTACTTC.

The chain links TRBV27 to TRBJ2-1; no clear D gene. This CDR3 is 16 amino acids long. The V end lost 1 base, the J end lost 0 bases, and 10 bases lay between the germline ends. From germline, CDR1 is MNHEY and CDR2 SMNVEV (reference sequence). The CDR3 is CASSLLEPSSYNEQFF. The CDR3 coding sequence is TGTGCCAGCAGTTTATTGGAACCTAGCTCCTACAATGAGCAGTTCTTC.

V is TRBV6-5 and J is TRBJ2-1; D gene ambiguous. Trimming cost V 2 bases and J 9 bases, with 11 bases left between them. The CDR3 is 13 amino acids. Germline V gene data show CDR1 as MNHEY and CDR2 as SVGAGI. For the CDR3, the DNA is TGTGCCAGCAGTTACCCGACAAGCAGTGAGCAGTTCTTC. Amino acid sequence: CASSYPTSSEQFF.

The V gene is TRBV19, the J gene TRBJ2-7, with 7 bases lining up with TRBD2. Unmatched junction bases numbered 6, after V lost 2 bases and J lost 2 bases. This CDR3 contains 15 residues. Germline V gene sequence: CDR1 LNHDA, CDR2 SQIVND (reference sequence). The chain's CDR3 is CASSIMAGEAYEQYF. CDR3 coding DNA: TGTGCCAGTAGTATAATGGCGGGAGAGGCCTACGAGCAGTACTTC.